This T cell receptor (beta chain) was observed in a study of cytomegalovirus exposure and HLA in healthy donors. Study information: The roughly 110 validation repertoires were reported in a later analysis to have been generated on the same platform as the roughly 680 first-cohort repertoires. Study-level points and caveats: The study flagged roughly 160 TCR beta chains as cytomegalovirus-associated.

Method: immunoSEQ multiplex PCR; TCRdb's copy keeps in-frame clones and lacks some. The sample holds over 150,000 clones, approximately 86% seen once. As to this clone: Its cognate antigen is unknown.

Losses at the gene ends were 3 bases for V and 4 bases for J; bases not matched to a gene: 3. Germline values: CDR1 SGHRS, CDR2 YFSETQ. CDR3 length: 13 residues. The origin of this receptor is a young man in good health and CMV-seropositive. The chain employs TRBV5-1 and TRBJ1-1; 7 nucleotides agree with TRBD1. What was sequenced was PBMCs. The CDR3 sequence is CASSSTGITEAFF. CDR3 DNA sequence: TGCGCCAGCAGCTCGACAGGGATCACTGAAGCTTTCTTT.